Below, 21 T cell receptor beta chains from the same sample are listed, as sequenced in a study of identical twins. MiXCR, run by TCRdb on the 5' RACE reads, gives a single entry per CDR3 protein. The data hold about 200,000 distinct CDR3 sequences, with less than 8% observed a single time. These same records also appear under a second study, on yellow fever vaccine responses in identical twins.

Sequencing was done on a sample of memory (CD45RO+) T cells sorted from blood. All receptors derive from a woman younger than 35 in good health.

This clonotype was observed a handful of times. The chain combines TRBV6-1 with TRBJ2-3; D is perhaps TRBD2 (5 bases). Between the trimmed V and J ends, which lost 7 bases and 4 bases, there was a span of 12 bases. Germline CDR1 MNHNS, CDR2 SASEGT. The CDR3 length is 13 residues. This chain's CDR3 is CASNQEVADTQYF. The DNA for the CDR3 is TGTGCCAGCAATCAGGAGGTAGCAGATACGCAGTATTTT.

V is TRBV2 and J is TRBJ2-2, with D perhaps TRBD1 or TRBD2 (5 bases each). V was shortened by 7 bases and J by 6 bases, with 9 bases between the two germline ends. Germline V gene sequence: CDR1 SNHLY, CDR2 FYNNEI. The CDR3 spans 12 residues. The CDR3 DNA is TGTGCCAGCATTGGGGGTGCCGGGGAGCTGTTTTTT. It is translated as CASIGGAGELFF.

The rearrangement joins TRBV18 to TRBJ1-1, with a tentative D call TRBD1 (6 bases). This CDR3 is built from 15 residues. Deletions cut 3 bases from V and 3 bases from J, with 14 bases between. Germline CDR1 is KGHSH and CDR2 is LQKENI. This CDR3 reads CASSPPGGGDTEAFF. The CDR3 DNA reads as TGTGCCAGCTCACCCCCGGGAGGGGGGGACACTGAAGCTTTCTTT.

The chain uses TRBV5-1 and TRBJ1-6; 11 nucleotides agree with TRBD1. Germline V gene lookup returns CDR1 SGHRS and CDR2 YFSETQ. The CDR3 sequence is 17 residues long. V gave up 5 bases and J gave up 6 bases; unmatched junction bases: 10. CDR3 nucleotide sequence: TGCGCCAGCAGTACCGGACAGGGGGCGCGGGGTAATTCACCCCTCCACTTT. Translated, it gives CASSTGQGARGNSPLHF.

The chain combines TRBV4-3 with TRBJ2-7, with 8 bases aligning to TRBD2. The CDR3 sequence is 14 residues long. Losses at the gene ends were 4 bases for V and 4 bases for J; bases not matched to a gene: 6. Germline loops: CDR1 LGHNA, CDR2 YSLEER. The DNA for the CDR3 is TGCGCCAGCAGCCGTGAGCGGGAGAGGTACGAGCAGTACTTC. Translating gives CASSRERERYEQYF.

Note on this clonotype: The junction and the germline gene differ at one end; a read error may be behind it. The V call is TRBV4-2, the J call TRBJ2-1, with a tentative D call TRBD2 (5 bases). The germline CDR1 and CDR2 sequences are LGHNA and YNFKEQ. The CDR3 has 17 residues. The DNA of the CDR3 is TGTGCCATCAGCCCCGGGGTCGGCTGCAAGCCGGTTGAAGAGCAGTTCTTC. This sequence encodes CAISPGVGCKPVEEQFF.

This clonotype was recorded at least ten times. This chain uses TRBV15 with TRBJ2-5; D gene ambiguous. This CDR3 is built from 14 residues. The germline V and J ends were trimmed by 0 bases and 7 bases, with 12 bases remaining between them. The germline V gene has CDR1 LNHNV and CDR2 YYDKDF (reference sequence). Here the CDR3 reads CATSREMSLGTQYF. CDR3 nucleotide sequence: TGTGCCACCAGCAGAGAAATGAGCTTAGGGACCCAGTACTTC.

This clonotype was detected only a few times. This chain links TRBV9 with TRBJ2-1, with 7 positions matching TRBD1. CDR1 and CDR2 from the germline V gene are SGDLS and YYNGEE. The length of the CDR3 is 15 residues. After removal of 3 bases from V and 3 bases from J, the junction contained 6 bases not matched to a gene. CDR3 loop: CASSGGTAHYNEQFF. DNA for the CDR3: TGTGCCAGCAGCGGGGGGACAGCACACTACAATGAGCAGTTCTTC.

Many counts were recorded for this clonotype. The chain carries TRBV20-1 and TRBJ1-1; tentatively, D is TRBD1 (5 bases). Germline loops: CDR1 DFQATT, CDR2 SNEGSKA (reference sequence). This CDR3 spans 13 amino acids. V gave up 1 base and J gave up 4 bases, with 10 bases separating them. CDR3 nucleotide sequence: TGCAGTGCTAGAGCGTTTAGGGGCACTGAAGCTTTCTTT. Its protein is CSARAFRGTEAFF.

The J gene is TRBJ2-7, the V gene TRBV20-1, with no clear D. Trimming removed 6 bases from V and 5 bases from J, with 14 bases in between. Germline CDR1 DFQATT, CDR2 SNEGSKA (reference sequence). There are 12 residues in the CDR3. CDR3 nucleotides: TGCAGTGCGGGAAAAGTAGGGAACGAGCAGTACTTC. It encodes CSAGKVGNEQYF.

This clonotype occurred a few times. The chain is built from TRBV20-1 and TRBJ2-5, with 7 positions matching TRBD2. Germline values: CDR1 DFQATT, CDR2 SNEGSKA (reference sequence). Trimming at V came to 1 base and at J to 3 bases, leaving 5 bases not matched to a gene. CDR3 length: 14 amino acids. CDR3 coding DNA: TGCAGTGCTAGAGTTAAGGGGAGGGAAGAGACCCAGTACTTC. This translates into CSARVKGREETQYF.

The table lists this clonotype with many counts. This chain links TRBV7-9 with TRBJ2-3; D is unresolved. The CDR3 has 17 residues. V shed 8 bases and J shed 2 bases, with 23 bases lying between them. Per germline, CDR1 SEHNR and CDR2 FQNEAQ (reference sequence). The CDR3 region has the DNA TGTGCCAGCGCCGTGCGAACGGGCCCCGATCACACAGATACGCAGTATTTT. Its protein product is CASAVRTGPDHTDTQYF.

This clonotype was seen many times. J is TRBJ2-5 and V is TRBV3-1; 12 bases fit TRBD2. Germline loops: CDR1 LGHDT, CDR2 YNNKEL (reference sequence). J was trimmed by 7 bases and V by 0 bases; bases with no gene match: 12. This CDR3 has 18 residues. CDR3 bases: TGTGCCAGCAGCCAAGATTTACTAGCGGGGGGCCGGTGGGTGACCCAGTACTTC. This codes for CASSQDLLAGGRWVTQYF.

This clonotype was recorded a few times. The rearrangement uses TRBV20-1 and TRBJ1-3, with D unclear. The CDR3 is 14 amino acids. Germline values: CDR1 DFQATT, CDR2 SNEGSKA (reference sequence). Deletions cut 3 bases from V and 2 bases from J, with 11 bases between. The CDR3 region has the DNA TGCAGTGCTAGGAATAGTCTAACTGGAAACACCATATATTTT. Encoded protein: CSARNSLTGNTIYF.

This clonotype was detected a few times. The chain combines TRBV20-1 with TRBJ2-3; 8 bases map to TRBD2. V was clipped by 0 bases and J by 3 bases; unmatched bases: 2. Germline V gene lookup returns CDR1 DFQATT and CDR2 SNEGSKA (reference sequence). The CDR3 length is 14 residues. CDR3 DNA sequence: TGCAGTGCTAGAGACCCTAGCGGGACAGATACGCAGTATTTT. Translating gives CSARDPSGTDTQYF.

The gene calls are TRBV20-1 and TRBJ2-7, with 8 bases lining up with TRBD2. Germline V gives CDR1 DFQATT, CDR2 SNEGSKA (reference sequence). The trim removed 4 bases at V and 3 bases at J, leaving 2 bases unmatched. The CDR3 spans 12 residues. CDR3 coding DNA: TGCAGTGCTACCGGGACTAGCTACGAGCAGTACTTC. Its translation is CSATGTSYEQYF.

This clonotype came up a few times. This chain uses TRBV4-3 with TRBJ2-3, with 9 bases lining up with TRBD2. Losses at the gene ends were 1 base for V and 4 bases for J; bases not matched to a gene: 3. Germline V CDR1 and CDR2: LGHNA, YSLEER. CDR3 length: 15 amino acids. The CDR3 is CASSQGGRAADTQYF. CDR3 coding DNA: TGCGCCAGCAGCCAAGGCGGGAGGGCGGCAGATACGCAGTATTTT.

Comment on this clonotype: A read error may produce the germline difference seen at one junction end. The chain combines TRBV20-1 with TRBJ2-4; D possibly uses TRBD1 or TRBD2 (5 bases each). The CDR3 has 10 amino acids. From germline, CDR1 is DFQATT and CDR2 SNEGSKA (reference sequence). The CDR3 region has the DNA TGCAGTGCTAGTACCGGGACGGGACCTTTC. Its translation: CSASTGTGPF.

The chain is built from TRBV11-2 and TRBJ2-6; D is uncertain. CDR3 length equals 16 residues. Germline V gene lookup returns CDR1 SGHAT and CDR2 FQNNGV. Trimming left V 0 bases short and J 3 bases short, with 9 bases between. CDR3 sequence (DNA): TGTGCCAGCAGCTTAGAATCAAGGGTTGGGGCCAACGTCCTGACTTTC. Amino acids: CASSLESRVGANVLTF.

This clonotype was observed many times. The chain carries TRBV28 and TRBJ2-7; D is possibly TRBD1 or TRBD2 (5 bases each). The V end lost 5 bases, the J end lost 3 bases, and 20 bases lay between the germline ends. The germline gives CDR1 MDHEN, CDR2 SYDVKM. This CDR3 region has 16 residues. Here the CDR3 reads CASSPSVRDPHYEQYF. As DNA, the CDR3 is TGTGCCAGCAGTCCAAGTGTACGGGACCCTCACTACGAGCAGTACTTC.

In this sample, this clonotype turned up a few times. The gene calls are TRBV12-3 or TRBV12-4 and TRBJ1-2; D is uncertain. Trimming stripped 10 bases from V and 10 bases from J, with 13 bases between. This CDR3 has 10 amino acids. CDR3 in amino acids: CATFRTAYTF. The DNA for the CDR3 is TGTGCCACCTTTAGGACGGCCTACACCTTC.